This T cell receptor (beta chain) was recorded in a study of T cell repertoires in cytomegalovirus infection (dated 2019 in TCRdb). Regarding the research as a whole: The peptide stimulations were aimed at well-studied HLA-B-restricted epitopes as well as recently identified HLA-C-restricted CMV epitopes, whose presentation resists viral immunomodulation. Donor HLA type was relevant to the analysis, as public TCR beta signatures indicated carriage of CMV infection together with the matching HLA type.

What the study reported, not specific to this receptor: The ex vivo response was dominated by HLA-C-restricted CMV-specific TCR beta clonotypes, which also provided the single most frequent clonotype in two of eight donors. In both this cohort and an independent roughly 350-donor cohort, the cumulative frequency of public TCR beta family members distinguished carriers of CMV infection plus the relevant HLA type.

The sequencer was an Illumina HiSeq 1500. Clones were called with MiXCR by TCRdb after fastp trimmed the public reads at Q25, and only in-frame beta chains were retained. Each CDR3 protein appears once, grouped with its most common genes and DNA. This sample gives tens of thousands of distinct CDR3 sequences in total; over 20% of them show up just once. Of the sample, under 85% is held by the ten largest clones. This clonotype has just a few counts. No antigen is known for it. Base quality data are lacking; no much larger clone is found one base away. According to the study, the label for this sample's treatment or condition signals: in vitro stimulation with specific CMV peptide epitopes to enrich CMV-specific T cells. At the junction V is shortened by 5 bases and J by 5 bases; bases outside the gene matches: 8. The cysteine opens and the phenylalanine closes a CDR3 of 14 amino acids. Only the CDR3 DNA is retained, 42 bases long and in frame from the first base.

The receptor chain draws on TRBV12-3 or TRBV12-4 and TRBJ2-7; 8 central nucleotides agree with TRBD1. This receptor was taken from a human donor in good health (CMV status not recorded). Some clones in this sample may be carry-over from other donors' samples. The material sequenced was CD8+ T cells from cultured PBMCs, taken from culture after CMV antigen stimulation. The CDR3 region has the sequence CASSGQGTRNEQYF. The sequenced DNA: TGTGCCAGCAGTGGACAGGGAACGAGAAACGAGCAGTACTTC.